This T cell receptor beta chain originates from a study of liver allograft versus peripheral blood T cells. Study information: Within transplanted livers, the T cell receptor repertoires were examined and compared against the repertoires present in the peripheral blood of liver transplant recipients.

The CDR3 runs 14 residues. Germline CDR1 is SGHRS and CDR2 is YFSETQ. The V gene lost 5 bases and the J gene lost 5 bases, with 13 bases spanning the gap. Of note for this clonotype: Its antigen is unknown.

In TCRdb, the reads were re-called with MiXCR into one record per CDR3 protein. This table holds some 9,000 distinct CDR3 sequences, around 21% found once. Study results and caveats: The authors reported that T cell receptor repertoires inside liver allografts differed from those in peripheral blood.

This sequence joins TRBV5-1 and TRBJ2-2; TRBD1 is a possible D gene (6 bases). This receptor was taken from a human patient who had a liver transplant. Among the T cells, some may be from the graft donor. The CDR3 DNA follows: TGCGCCAGCAGTTACCTCCAGGGGACCGGGGAGCTGTTTTTT. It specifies CASSYLQGTGELFF.